This section outlines one T cell receptor beta chain sequence together with its context. Its antigen is not identified. PCR amplification relied on 60 Vbeta primers (plus 13 Jbeta primers). Repertoires were generated with immunoSEQ multiplex PCR, while TCRdb's copy carries only in-frame clones and drops some. The table lists about 160,000 clones, under 90% of them singletons. Trimming took off 3 bases at V and 2 bases at J, with 11 bases between the two ends. The CDR3 is 15 amino acids. Germline assignment: CDR1 MDHEN and CDR2 SYDVKM. The record originates from a study of cytomegalovirus exposure and HLA in healthy donors. The wider study: Within the Caucasian-associated ancestry cluster were roughly 81% of the roughly 430 genotyped donors.

The study's findings and limits: Researchers left out some V segments, among them TRBV6-2 and TRBV6-3, as indistinguishable. The authors later linked a missense DCLRE1C variant to TCR beta V- and J-gene trimming. Earlier results showed most TCR beta V segments being productive about 87% or about 30% of the time.

Sample: PBMCs. The clonotype originates from a man aged 18 to 35 in good health and CMV-seronegative. V usage is TRBV28 and J usage is TRBJ1-3, with TRBD1 as a possible D gene (5 bases). CDR3 in DNA: TGTGCCAGCAGTTTGGTAACAGGAGCTGGAAACACCATATATTTT. Encoded protein: CASSLVTGAGNTIYF.